These 19 T cell receptor beta chains were all obtained from the same sample, sequenced in a study of blood T cell repertoires in COVID-19 (dated by TCRdb to the early 2020s). The library was made by the immunoSEQ multiplex PCR assay. Entries here come from immuneACCESS through TCRdb and include only in-frame sequences with V and J called. Some clones fail to appear in such tables; in the studies checked, an unresolved V gene covers under half of the shortfall, and the cause of the remainder is unknown. The sample table shows tens of thousands of clones, and about 86% are seen once. The biggest ten clones account for around 28% of the sample. Sequencing was done on a sample of peripheral blood. These receptors originate from a human donor in a cohort sampled during active COVID-19.

This chain connects TRBV19 to TRBJ2-3; 10 positions agree with TRBD2. With 7 bases clipped from V and 6 bases from J, the junction kept 10 bases outside the gene matches. Germline V gives CDR1 LNHDA, CDR2 SQIVND (reference sequence). The CDR3 runs 15 residues. CDR3 nucleotide sequence: TGTGCCAGTAAGGGCGGCGGTAGCGGGGGGGATACGCAGTATTTT. Translating it yields CASKGGGSGGDTQYF.

This clone was seen only once. The chain is built from TRBV6-2 or TRBV6-3 and TRBJ2-2; the match to TRBD1 covers 8 bases. V was clipped by 0 bases and J by 5 bases; unmatched bases: 5. The CDR3 has 16 residues. Germline V CDR1 and CDR2: MNHEY, SVGEGT. Written as DNA, the CDR3 is TGTGCCAGCAGTTACTCCGGGACAGGCAAAACCGGGGAGCTGTTTTTT. Its protein product is CASSYSGTGKTGELFF.

J is TRBJ2-7 and V is TRBV23-1, with a weak D call TRBD2 (7 bases). TRBV23-1 is an ORF, and what it does is uncertain. This CDR3 comprises 16 residues. V was shortened by 5 bases and J by 3 bases, with 20 bases between the two germline ends. The CDR3 region is CASSKGGGAPNYEQYF. DNA of the CDR3: TGCGCCAGCAGTAAGGGGGGGGGCGCTCCCAACTACGAGCAGTACTTC.

This chain uses TRBV6-4 with TRBJ1-4; no definite D call. The CDR3 loop spans 15 amino acids. Germline V lookup: CDR1 MRHNA, CDR2 SNTAGT. Trimming pared 7 bases from V and 0 bases from J, leaving 12 bases between. As DNA, the CDR3 is TGTGCCAGCAAGGCGGGGTCTTCAACTAATGAAAAACTGTTTTTT. It is translated as CASKAGSSTNEKLFF.

The rearrangement uses TRBV29-1 and TRBJ2-5; 12 bases are shared with TRBD2. Germline trimming cut 5 bases from V and 4 bases from J; bases unmatched to any gene: 8. There are 15 residues in the CDR3. Germline V gene lookup returns CDR1 SQVTM and CDR2 ANQGSEA. CDR3 in DNA: TGCAGCGTTCAGGGACTAGCGGGTGGATTAGAGACCCAGTACTTC. It encodes CSVQGLAGGLETQYF.

As regards this clone: Other DNA sequences in the sample encode the same CDR3. The CDR3 here is CASSFPGSYEQYF. CDR3 nucleotide sequence: TGTGCCAGCAGTTTTCCGGGGTCCTACGAGCAGTACTTC. The chain uses TRBV12-3 or TRBV12-4 and TRBJ2-7; TRBD2 might be the D (5 bases). The ends were cut back, 3 bases at V and 1 base at J, with 7 bases in the middle. This CDR3 spans 13 amino acids.

The genes are TRBV5-4 and TRBJ2-1; 7 nucleotides align to TRBD2. The CDR3 spans 15 residues. The V gene end was trimmed by 1 base and the J gene end by 4 bases; junction bases not matched to a gene: 5. The germline V gene has CDR1 SGHNT and CDR2 YYREEE (reference sequence). CDR3 sequence (DNA): TGTGCCAGCAGCTTGTGGGGCGGGGGTTACAATGAGCAGTTCTTC. This encodes CASSLWGGGYNEQFF. Full variable domain (remainder filled in from reference TRBV5-4 and TRBJ2-1): ETGVTQSPTHLIKTRGQQVTLRCSSQSGHNTVSWYQQALGQGPQFIFQYYREEENGRGNFPPRFSGLQFPNYSSELNVNALELDDSALYLCASSLWGGGYNEQFFGPGTRLTVL.

This clone came up a few times. In DNA, the CDR3 is TGTGCCAGCAGTGGACTCCTCAATCAGCCCCAGCATTTT. Amino acid sequence: CASSGLLNQPQHF. This chain links TRBV2 with TRBJ1-5; no clear D. Germline lookup yields CDR1 SNHLY and CDR2 FYNNEI. V was shortened by 4 bases and J by 3 bases, with 7 bases between the two germline ends. The CDR3 totals 13 residues.

The rearrangement uses TRBV7-2 and TRBJ2-7; 7 bases are shared with TRBD1. The germline gives CDR1 SGHTA, CDR2 FQGNSA. The CDR3 covers 14 residues. The ends lost 5 bases at V and 7 bases at J; junction bases unmatched: 11. The CDR3 nucleotides read TGTGCCAGCAGCCCCCGCGTAGGGGGCAATGAGCAGTACTTC. Its translation: CASSPRVGGNEQYF.

The chain recombines TRBV7-9 with TRBJ2-7; D possibly corresponds to TRBD2 (5 bases). Trimming removed 5 bases at V and 2 bases at J, with 10 bases between. The germline CDR1 and CDR2 sequences are SEHNR and FQNEAQ (reference sequence). The CDR3 has 13 amino acids. CDR3 protein: CASSQDGAYEQYF. CDR3 bases: TGTGCCAGCAGCCAAGACGGGGCCTACGAGCAGTACTTC.

The J gene is TRBJ2-5, the V gene TRBV6-2 or TRBV6-3; the match to TRBD1 covers 7 bases. The trim removed 5 bases at V and 6 bases at J, leaving 9 bases unmatched. The CDR3 has 14 residues. CDR1 MNHEY and CDR2 SVGEGT come from the germline V gene. CDR3 nucleotides: TGTGCCAGCAGTCCCGGGACAGTTCGGAAGACCCAGTACTTC. This encodes CASSPGTVRKTQYF.

This chain joins TRBV10-1 and TRBJ2-7, with D possibly TRBD1 on 6 matching bases. V lost 0 bases to trimming and J lost 5 bases, with 11 bases between them. Germline CDR1 reads WNHNN; CDR2 reads SYGVQD (reference sequence). The CDR3 has 14 residues. CDR3 nucleotides: TGCGCCAGCAGTGAGTCGGTACAGGGTGACGAGCAGTACTTC. The encoded protein is CASSESVQGDEQYF.

The genes are TRBV12-3 or TRBV12-4 and TRBJ1-6, with D possibly being TRBD1 (6 bases). V lost 6 bases and J 13 bases, leaving 13 bases between the germline ends. This CDR3 contains 12 residues. The CDR3 region is CASRGGLGPLHF. CDR3 coding DNA: TGTGCCAGCAGGGGGGGGCTGGGGCCCCTCCACTTT.

The chain uses TRBV11-3 and TRBJ2-5, with 8 bases lining up with TRBD2. This CDR3 is built from 13 residues. Germline CDR1 and CDR2: SGHNT and YENEEA. With 3 bases clipped from V and 4 bases from J, the junction kept 1 base outside the gene matches. CDR3 amino acids: CASSFLAGETQYF. CDR3 bases: TGTGCCAGCAGCTTTCTAGCGGGAGAGACCCAGTACTTC.

The chain carries TRBV6-5 and TRBJ2-7, with TRBD2 matching 7 bases. Germline V gives CDR1 MNHEY, CDR2 SVGAGI. The V gene end was trimmed by 4 bases and the J gene end by 4 bases; junction bases not matched to a gene: 7. The CDR3 covers 14 residues. CDR3 sequence reads: CASSFRPAGYEQYF. CDR3 coding DNA: TGTGCCAGCAGTTTCCGCCCAGCGGGGTACGAGCAGTACTTC.

The CDR3 bases are TGTGCCAGCAGTGAATCTTTGGGTCCGTACCAGGGTGAGCAGTTCTTC. Its protein product is CASSESLGPYQGEQFF. The genes are TRBV2 and TRBJ2-1; a possible D gene is TRBD1 (5 bases). The CDR3 has 16 residues. Trimming cost V 2 bases and J 9 bases, with 20 bases left between them. The V gene's germline CDR1 is SNHLY and CDR2 FYNNEI.

The rearrangement uses TRBV7-3 and TRBJ2-1, with 7 bases matching TRBD1. Trimming at V came to 2 bases and at J to 2 bases, leaving 3 bases not matched to a gene. This CDR3 is 15 amino acids long. Germline lookup yields CDR1 SGHTA and CDR2 FQGTGA. The CDR3 protein is CASSLDRVPYNEQFF. CDR3 DNA sequence: TGTGCCAGCAGCTTAGACAGGGTCCCCTACAATGAGCAGTTCTTC.

The chain combines TRBV27 with TRBJ2-2, with D hard to call. Germline V gives CDR1 MNHEY, CDR2 SMNVEV (reference sequence). The CDR3 is 13 residues long. Deletions cut 6 bases from V and 1 base from J, with 6 bases between. The CDR3 sequence: CASRARNTGELFF. CDR3 nucleotide sequence: TGTGCCAGCAGAGCACGGAACACCGGGGAGCTGTTTTTT.

This clone was counted once. The V gene is TRBV4-1, the J gene TRBJ2-1; D remains unclear. V was trimmed by 1 base and J by 6 bases, leaving 13 bases between them. Germline CDR1 is MGHRA and CDR2 is YSYEKL. CDR3 size: 15 residues. CDR3 DNA: TGCGCCAGCAGCCAAGGGCAAGCGCAGCGCAATGAGCAGTTCTTC. Translated: CASSQGQAQRNEQFF.